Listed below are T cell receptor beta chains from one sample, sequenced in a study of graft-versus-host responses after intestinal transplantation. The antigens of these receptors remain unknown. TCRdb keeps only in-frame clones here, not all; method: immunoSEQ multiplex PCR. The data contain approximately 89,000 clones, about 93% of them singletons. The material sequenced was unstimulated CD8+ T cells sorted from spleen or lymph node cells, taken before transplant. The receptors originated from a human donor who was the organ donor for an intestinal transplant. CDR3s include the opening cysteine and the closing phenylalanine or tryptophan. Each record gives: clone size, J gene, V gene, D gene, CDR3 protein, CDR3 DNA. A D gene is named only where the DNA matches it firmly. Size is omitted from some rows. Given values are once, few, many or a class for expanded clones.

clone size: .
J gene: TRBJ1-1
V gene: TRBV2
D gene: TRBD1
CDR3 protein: CASSEAQGANTEAFF
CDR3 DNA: TGTGCCAGCAGTGAAGCGCAGGGGGCAAACACTGAAGCTTTCTTT

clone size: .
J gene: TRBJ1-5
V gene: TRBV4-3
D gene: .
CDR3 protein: CASSQNQGYGQPQHF
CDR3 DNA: TGCGCCAGCAGCCAAAACCAGGGGTACGGTCAGCCCCAGCATTTT

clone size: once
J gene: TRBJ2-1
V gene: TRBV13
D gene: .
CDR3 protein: CASSPGTPNEQFF
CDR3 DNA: TGTGCCAGCAGCCCCGGGACTCCCAATGAGCAGTTCTTC

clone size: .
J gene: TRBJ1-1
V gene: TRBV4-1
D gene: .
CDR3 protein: CASSQESRGWAEAFF
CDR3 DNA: TGCGCCAGCAGCCAAGAAAGCAGGGGTTGGGCTGAAGCTTTCTTT

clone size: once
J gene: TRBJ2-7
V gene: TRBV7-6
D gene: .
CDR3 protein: CASSATDFSSYEQYF
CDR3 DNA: TGTGCCAGCAGTGCCACTGACTTTAGCTCCTACGAGCAGTACTTC

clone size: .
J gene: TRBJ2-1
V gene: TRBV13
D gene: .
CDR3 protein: CASSSLSLNEQFF
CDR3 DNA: TGTGCCAGCAGCTCCCTTTCTCTGAATGAGCAGTTCTTC

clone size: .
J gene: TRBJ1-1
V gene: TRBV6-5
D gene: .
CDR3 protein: CASSLEAHTEAFF
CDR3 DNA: TGTGCCAGCAGCCTCGAAGCGCACACTGAAGCTTTCTTT

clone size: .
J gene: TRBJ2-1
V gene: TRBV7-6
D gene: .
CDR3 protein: CASSLGVLNEQFF
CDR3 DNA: TGTGCCAGCAGCTTAGGCGTCCTCAATGAGCAGTTCTTC

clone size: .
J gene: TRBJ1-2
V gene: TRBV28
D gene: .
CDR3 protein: CASSSYRKANYGYTF
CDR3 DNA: TGTGCCAGCAGTTCCTACAGGAAAGCTAACTATGGCTACACCTTC

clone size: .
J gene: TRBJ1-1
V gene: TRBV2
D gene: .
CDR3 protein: CASSDWEEAFF
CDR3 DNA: TGTGCCAGCAGTGACTGGGAGGAAGCTTTCTTT

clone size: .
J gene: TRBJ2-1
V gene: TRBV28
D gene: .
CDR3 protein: CASSLRRTSPNEQFF
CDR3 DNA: TGTGCCAGCAGTTTACGCCGCACTAGTCCAAATGAGCAGTTCTTC

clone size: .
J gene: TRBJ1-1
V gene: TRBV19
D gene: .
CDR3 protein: CASREGNTEAFF
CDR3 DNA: TGTGCCAGTAGAGAGGGGAACACTGAAGCTTTCTTT

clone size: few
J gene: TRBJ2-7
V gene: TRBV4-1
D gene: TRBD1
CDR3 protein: CASSQGDSSYEQYF
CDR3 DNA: TGCGCCAGCAGCCAAGGGGACAGCTCCTACGAGCAGTACTTC

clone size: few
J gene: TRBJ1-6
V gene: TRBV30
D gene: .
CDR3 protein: CASVSNSPLHF
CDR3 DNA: TGTGCTTCGGTGTCTAATTCACCCCTCCACTTT

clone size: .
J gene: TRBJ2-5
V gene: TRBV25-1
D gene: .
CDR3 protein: CASSPQETQYF
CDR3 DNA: TGTGCCAGCAGCCCGCAAGAGACCCAGTACTTC

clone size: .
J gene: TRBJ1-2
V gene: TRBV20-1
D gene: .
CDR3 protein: CSARDEGSYTF
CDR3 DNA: TGCAGTGCTAGAGATGAGGGCAGCTACACCTTC

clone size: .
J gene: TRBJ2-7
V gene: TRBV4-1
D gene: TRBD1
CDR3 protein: CASSQDQGVGYEQYF
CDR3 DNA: TGCGCCAGCAGCCAAGATCAGGGGGTTGGCTACGAGCAGTACTTC

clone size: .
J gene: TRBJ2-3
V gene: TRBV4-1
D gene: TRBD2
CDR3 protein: CASSPWPLAEGRDTQYF
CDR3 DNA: TGCGCCAGCAGCCCCTGGCCACTAGCGGAAGGTCGAGATACGCAGTATTTT

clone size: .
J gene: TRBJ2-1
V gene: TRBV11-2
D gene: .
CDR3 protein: CASSLGQVYNEQFF
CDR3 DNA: TGTGCCAGCAGCTTAGGGCAAGTCTACAATGAGCAGTTCTTC

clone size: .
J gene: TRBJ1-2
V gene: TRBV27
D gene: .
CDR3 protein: CASSLLGATYGYTF
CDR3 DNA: TGTGCCAGCAGTTTATTAGGGGCCACCTATGGCTACACCTTC

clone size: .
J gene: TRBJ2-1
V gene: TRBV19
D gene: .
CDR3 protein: CASSSPPGEQFF
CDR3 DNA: TGTGCCAGTAGCTCCCCCCCGGGAGAGCAGTTCTTC

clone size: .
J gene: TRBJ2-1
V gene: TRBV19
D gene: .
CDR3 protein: CRMRREYLYEQFF
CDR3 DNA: TGTCGTATGAGGAGGGAGTATTTGTATGAGCAGTTCTTC

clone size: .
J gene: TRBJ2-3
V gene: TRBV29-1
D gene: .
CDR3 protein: CSVIPWGGTDTQYF
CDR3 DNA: TGCAGCGTAATTCCGTGGGGGGGCACAGATACGCAGTATTTT

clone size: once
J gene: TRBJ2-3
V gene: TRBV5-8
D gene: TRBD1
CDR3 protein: CASRTDRGTDTQYF
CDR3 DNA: TGTGCCAGCAGGACGGACAGGGGCACAGATACGCAGTATTTT

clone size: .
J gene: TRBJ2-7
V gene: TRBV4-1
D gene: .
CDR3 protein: CASSQKRDEQYF
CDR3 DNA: TGCGCCAGCAGCCAAAAACGGGACGAGCAGTACTTC

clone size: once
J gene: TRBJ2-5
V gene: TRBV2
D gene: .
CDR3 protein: CASSQIMESQYF
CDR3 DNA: TGTGCCAGCAGTCAGATCATGGAGTCCCAGTACTTC

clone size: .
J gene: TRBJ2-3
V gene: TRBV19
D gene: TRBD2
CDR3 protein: CASSSSSGGGTQYF
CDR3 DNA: TGTGCCAGTAGTTCATCCAGCGGCGGGGGTACGCAGTATTTT

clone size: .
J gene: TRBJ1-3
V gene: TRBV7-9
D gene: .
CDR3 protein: CASSSEDGLDTIYF
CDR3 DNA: TGTGCCAGCAGCTCGGAGGACGGGCTCGACACCATATATTTT

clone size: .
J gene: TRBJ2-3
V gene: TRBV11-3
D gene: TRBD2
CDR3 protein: CASSPGLEGRGTDTQYF
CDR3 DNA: TGTGCCAGCAGCCCGGGACTAGAAGGGAGGGGCACAGATACGCAGTATTTT

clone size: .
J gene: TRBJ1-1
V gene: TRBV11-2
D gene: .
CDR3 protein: CASGTQGTTEAFF
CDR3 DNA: TGTGCCAGCGGGACACAGGGTACCACTGAAGCTTTCTTT

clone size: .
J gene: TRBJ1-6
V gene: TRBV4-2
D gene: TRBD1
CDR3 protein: CASSGRRTGKNLGSPLHF
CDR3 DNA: TGTGCCAGCAGCGGGCGGCGGACAGGGAAGAACTTAGGTTCACCCCTCCACTTT

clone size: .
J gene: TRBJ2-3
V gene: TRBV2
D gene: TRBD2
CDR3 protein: CASNLGLAGITDTQYF
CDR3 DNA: TGTGCCAGCAACCTAGGACTAGCGGGTATTACAGATACGCAGTATTTT

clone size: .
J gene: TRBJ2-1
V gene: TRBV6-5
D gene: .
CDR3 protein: CASSLDYPFVDEQFF
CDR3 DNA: TGTGCCAGCAGTTTAGACTATCCCTTTGTGGATGAGCAGTTCTTC

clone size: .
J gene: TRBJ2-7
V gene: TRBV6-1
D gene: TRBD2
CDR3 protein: CASSDRREAAEQYF
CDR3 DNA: TGTGCCAGCAGTGATCGACGGGAGGCGGCCGAGCAGTACTTC

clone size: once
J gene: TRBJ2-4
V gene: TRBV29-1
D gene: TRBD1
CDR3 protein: CSVDGQGDGRTKNIQYF
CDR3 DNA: TGCAGCGTTGATGGACAGGGGGATGGAAGGACCAAAAACATTCAGTACTTC

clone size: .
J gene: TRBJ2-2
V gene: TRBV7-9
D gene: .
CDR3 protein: CASSFGRLGTGELFF
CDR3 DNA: TGTGCCAGCAGCTTCGGCAGGTTAGGCACCGGGGAGCTGTTTTTT

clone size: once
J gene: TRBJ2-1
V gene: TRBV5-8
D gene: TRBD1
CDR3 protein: CASSLVGGSSYNEQFF
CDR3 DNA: TGTGCCAGCAGCTTGGTAGGGGGCAGTTCCTACAATGAGCAGTTCTTC

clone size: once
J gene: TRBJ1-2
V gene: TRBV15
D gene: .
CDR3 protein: CATSRDQLAAPGSYGYTF
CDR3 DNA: TGTGCCACCAGCAGAGATCAATTGGCGGCCCCGGGTTCCTATGGCTACACCTTC

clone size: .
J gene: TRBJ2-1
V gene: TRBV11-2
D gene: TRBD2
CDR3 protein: CASSLTSGSGDEQFF
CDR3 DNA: TGTGCCAGCAGCCTTACTAGCGGGAGCGGGGATGAGCAGTTCTTC

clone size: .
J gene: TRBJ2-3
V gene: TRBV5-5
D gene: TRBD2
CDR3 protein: CASSLVAGEGTDTQYF
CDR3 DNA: TGTGCCAGCAGCTTGGTGGCGGGGGAGGGCACAGATACGCAGTATTTT

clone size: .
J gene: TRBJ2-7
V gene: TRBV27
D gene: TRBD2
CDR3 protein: CASSLGRGRAYEQYF
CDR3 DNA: TGTGCCAGCAGTTTAGGGCGCGGGAGGGCCTACGAGCAGTACTTC

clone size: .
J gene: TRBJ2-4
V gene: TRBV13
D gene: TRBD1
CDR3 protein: CASSLARLATGATTKNIQYF
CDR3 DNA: TGTGCCAGCAGCTTAGCGCGCTTAGCGACAGGGGCTACGACCAAAAACATTCAGTACTTC

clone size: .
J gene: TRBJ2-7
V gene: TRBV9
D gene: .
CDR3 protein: CASSVGGVSLEQYF
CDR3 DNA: TGTGCCAGCAGCGTAGGGGGGGTGTCGCTCGAGCAGTACTTC

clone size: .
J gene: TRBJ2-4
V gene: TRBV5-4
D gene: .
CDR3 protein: CASSPGGSKNIQYF
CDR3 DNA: TGTGCCAGCAGCCCAGGGGGGTCCAAAAACATTCAGTACTTC

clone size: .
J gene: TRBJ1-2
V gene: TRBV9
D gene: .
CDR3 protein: CASSTYNDYTF
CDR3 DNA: TGTGCCAGCAGCACCTATAACGACTACACCTTC

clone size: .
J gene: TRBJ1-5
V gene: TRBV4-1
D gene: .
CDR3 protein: CASSQDLVGNQPQHF
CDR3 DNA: TGCGCCAGCAGCCAAGATTTGGTAGGCAATCAGCCCCAGCATTTT

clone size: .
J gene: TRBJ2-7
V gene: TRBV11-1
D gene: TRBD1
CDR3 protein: CASSLVQGWDEQYF
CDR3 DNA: TGTGCCAGCAGCTTGGTACAGGGGTGGGACGAGCAGTACTTC

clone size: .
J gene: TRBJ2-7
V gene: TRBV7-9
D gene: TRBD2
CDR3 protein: CASSSTSGRANEQYF
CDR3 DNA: TGTGCCAGCAGCTCGACTAGCGGGAGGGCTAACGAGCAGTACTTC

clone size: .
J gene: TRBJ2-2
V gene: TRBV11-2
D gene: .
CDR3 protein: CASSQEGGEIGTGELFF
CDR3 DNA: TGTGCCAGCAGCCAGGAGGGTGGGGAGATCGGGACCGGGGAGCTGTTTTTT

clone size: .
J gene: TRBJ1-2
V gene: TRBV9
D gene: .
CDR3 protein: CASSVFPRWGGRYTF
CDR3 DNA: TGTGCCAGCAGCGTGTTTCCAAGATGGGGAGGGCGCTACACCTTC

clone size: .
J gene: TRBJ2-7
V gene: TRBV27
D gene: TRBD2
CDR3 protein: CASSYAGELAYEQYF
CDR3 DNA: TGTGCCAGCAGCTATGCGGGAGAACTGGCCTACGAGCAGTACTTC

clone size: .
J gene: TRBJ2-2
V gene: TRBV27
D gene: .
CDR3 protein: CASSFQATGELFF
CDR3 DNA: TGTGCCAGCAGTTTCCAGGCCACCGGGGAGCTGTTTTTT